This record covers a single T cell receptor (beta chain). What antigen it recognizes has not been identified. Per-base quality was not reported, and no clone a single base away is much larger than it. This record belongs to a study of blood T cell repertoires in COVID-19 (TCRdb year 2020). For the study in its entirety: Collaborator samples came from the United States, Italy and Spain and covered acute and convalescent phases of COVID-19. The sample metadata nearly always contained a de-identified subject ID, COVID-19 status, age in years and sex. Deeply sampled blood TCRbeta repertoires from subjects exposed to, actively infected with, or recovered from COVID-19 were included in the dataset. Where HLA class I and class II types were available, the types were taken from metadata supplied by the sample provider, not from assay-based typing. The material from the prospective study consisted of cDNA or gDNA derived from T cells, B-cell-depleted T cells, or PBMCs. The repertoires were released in a freely available public database intended as a resource for research on the immune response to SARS-CoV-2. The samples were drawn from the first 160 participants of the ongoing ImmuneRACE study and from under 1,500 subjects provided by 6 global collaborators.

TCRbeta CDR3 regions were amplified from genomic DNA by means of the immunoSEQ Assay, a bias-controlled multiplex PCR. Per the source publication's procedure: The number of nucleated cells in each sample was estimated by amplification of reference gene primers within the assay. Sequence reads were collapsed and filtered to measure the absolute abundance of every unique TCRbeta CDR3 rearrangement. For each sample, productive Simpson clonality was calculated by taking the square root of Simpson's diversity index across productive rearrangements. TCRdb carries this immuneACCESS record with in-frame sequences only. Its versions omit some clonotypes, under half of them owing to an unresolved V gene in the studies checked, with the rest unexplained. V and J calls and clone size are copied from that table; D and trimming were computed from the DNA. For this sample the table gives 300,000 to 350,000 clones, of which approximately 88% were detected only once. The top ten clones comprise 1.5% to 2% of the sample.

Summary of the overall study and its limitations: The amount of clinical and demographic metadata varied by source and participant and was provided uncurated.

There are 14 amino acids in the CDR3, from cysteine to phenylalanine inclusive. Solely the CDR3 DNA is kept, with 42 bases framed from the first base. Relative to germline, V is missing 7 bases and J is missing 2 bases, with 8 bases of the junction outside any gene match. As encoded in the germline V gene, CDR1 is MNHEY while CDR2 is SVGAGI. One collaborating source in Seattle enrolled patients during active infection and followed them longitudinally through the course of disease. The collaborating institutions used their own protocols to collect whole blood in K2EDTA tubes. For TCRbeta analysis, collaborator samples were shipped as frozen whole blood, as isolated PBMCs, or as DNA extracted from either sample type.

The receptor chain draws on TRBV6-5 and TRBJ2-7, with 7 junctional bases fitting TRBD2. This TCR was recovered from a woman in her thirties with COVID-19, enrolled during active disease. The specimen sequenced was peripheral blood. The CDR3 reads as follows: CASKRGDGPYEQYF. The DNA sequence follows: TGTGCCAGCAAGCGGGGAGACGGTCCCTACGAGCAGTACTTC.